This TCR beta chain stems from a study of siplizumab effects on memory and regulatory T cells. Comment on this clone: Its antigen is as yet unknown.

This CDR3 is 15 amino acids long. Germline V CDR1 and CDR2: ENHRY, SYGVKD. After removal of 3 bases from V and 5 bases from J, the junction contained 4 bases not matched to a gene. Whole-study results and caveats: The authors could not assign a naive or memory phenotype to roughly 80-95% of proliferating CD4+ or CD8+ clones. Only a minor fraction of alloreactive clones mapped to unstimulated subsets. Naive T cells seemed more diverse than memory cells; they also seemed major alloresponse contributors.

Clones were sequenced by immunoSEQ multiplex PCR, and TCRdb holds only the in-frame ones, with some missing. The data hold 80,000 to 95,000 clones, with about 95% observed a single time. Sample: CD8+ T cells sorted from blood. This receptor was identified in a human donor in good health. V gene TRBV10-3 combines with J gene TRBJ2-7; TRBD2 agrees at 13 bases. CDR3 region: CAISDWTSGRNEQYF. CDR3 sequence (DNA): TGTGCCATCAGTGACTGGACTAGCGGGAGAAACGAGCAGTACTTC.